The 31 T cell receptor beta chains in this list originate from one sample, sequenced in a study of blood T cell repertoires in COVID-19. The repertoire was sequenced with immunoSEQ multiplex PCR; TCRdb's copy has only in-frame clones and lacks some. This repertoire shows 200,000 to 300,000 clones, about 90% found once; its top ten account for 3% to 3.5%. The sequenced sample consisted of peripheral blood. The receptors originated from a woman aged 30 to 39 who had recovered from COVID-19.

This clone came up once. The gene calls are TRBV18 and TRBJ1-1; a weak D match, TRBD1 (5 bases). The V and J ends lost 3 bases and 8 bases respectively, with 16 bases between them. The germline V gene encodes CDR1 KGHSH and CDR2 LQKENI. The CDR3 is made up of 14 amino acids. This CDR3 is CASSPSRTHQEAFF. The CDR3 coding sequence is TGTGCCAGCTCACCGAGCCGGACACATCAAGAAGCTTTCTTT.

The V and J genes are TRBV11-3 and TRBJ2-1; D possibly corresponds to TRBD2 (6 bases). There are 14 residues in the CDR3. Trimming stripped 5 bases from V and 2 bases from J, with 10 bases between. Germline V gene data show CDR1 as SGHNT and CDR2 as YENEEA. CDR3 amino acids: CASSPAGTYNEQFF. DNA of the CDR3: TGTGCCAGCAGCCCCGCGGGGACCTACAATGAGCAGTTCTTC.

The chain uses TRBV4-3 and TRBJ1-1; D may be TRBD1 (6 bases). In germline, CDR1 is LGHNA, CDR2 YSLEER. Trimming took 2 bases from V and 4 from J, leaving 14 bases between them. The CDR3 consists of 15 residues. The DNA of the CDR3 is TGCGCCAGCAGCCAACCTGGGGGCTCGGGCACTGAAGCTTTCTTT. Amino acid sequence: CASSQPGGSGTEAFF.

In nucleotides, the CDR3 is TGTGCCAGTAGTCTGACCCGGGCAGGGGGCAACTATGGCTACACCTTC. Its protein product is CASSLTRAGGNYGYTF. The chain uses TRBV19 and TRBJ1-2, with TRBD1 matching over 8 bases. V shed 5 bases and J 2 bases; nucleotides not matched to a gene: 10. CDR3 length: 16 amino acids. The V gene's germline CDR1 is LNHDA and CDR2 SQIVND (reference sequence).

V is TRBV6-2 or TRBV6-3 and J is TRBJ1-2, with D uncertain. The CDR3 spans 19 residues. Germline values: CDR1 MNHEY, CDR2 SVGEGT. Trimming shortened V by 3 bases and J by 6 bases, and 29 bases separated the two germline ends. The CDR3 coding sequence is TGTGCCAGCAGTTATCGGTTAAATGCGAGGGCCCCCACTCGAAATGGCTACACCTTC. Its protein is CASSYRLNARAPTRNGYTF.

The chain joins TRBV3-1 (or the pseudogene TRBV3-2) to TRBJ1-2; D is unresolved. CDR1 is LGHDT, CDR2 YNNKEL, per germline (reference sequence). This CDR3 contains 14 residues. With 4 bases removed from V and 5 bases from J, the gap between germline ends came to 14 bases. CDR3 amino acids: CASSPQPAGYGYTF. For the CDR3, the DNA is TGTGCCAGCAGCCCACAGCCTGCGGGATATGGCTACACCTTC.

The V gene is TRBV13, the J gene TRBJ2-7; maybe TRBD1 (6 bases). V lost 7 bases and J 1 base, leaving 11 bases between the germline ends. The CDR3 contains 13 residues. From germline, CDR1 is PRHDT and CDR2 FYEKMQ (reference sequence). CDR3: CASTSTGSYEQYF. CDR3 sequence (DNA): TGTGCCAGCACCTCAACAGGGTCCTACGAGCAGTACTTC.

The rearrangement links TRBV7-8 to TRBJ1-2; D unclear. This CDR3 spans 13 amino acids. V was trimmed by 0 bases and J by 8 bases, leaving 10 bases between them. Germline CDR1 reads SGHVS; CDR2 reads FQNEAQ. The chain's CDR3 is CASSLAGELGYTF. The CDR3 DNA reads as TGTGCCAGCAGCTTAGCCGGGGAACTGGGCTACACCTTC.

The chain recombines TRBV12-5 with TRBJ1-1; weak D call: TRBD1 (6 bases). V was cut by 3 bases and J by 1 base, with 18 bases left in between. CDR1 and CDR2 (germline): LGHNT, FRNRAP. The CDR3 has 17 residues. This CDR3 reads CASGFWGHDRQNTEAFF. The CDR3 DNA is TGTGCTAGTGGTTTTTGGGGACATGATCGGCAGAACACTGAAGCTTTCTTT.

The rearrangement uses TRBV7-8 and TRBJ1-1; TRBD1 might be the D (5 bases). Germline V CDR1 and CDR2: SGHVS, FQNEAQ. The CDR3 has 13 residues. V lost 5 bases to trimming and J lost 4 bases, with 11 bases between them. In nucleotides, the CDR3 is TGTGCCAGCAGCCAAGGACATGGCACTGAAGCTTTCTTT. It encodes CASSQGHGTEAFF.

This clone was seen more than once but under ten times. The V call is TRBV7-7, the J call TRBJ2-7; a weak D match, TRBD2 (5 bases). The CDR3 spans 13 residues. V lost 7 bases and J lost 2, with 12 bases in between. In germline, CDR1 is SSHAT, CDR2 FNYEAQ (reference sequence). The CDR3 here is CASNRARAYEQYF. DNA of the CDR3: TGTGCCAGCAATAGGGCGCGGGCCTACGAGCAGTACTTC.

The chain has TRBV14 and TRBJ2-7, with D maybe TRBD1 (5 bases). Deletions cut 1 base from V and 1 base from J, with 23 bases between. The germline V gene has CDR1 SGHDN and CDR2 FVKESK. The CDR3 extends over 19 amino acids. The CDR3 sequence: CASSQVGASGAYLSYEQYF. CDR3 sequence (DNA): TGTGCCAGCAGCCAAGTAGGTGCCTCTGGGGCCTACCTATCCTACGAGCAGTACTTC.

This chain connects TRBV2 to TRBJ1-1, with a weak D call TRBD1 (5 bases). Germline CDR1 SNHLY, CDR2 FYNNEI. This CDR3 contains 13 residues. The V and J ends lost 4 bases and 4 bases respectively, with 10 bases between them. This CDR3 reads CASSGTKVTEAFF. In DNA, the CDR3 is TGTGCCAGCAGTGGGACAAAGGTCACTGAAGCTTTCTTT. The full variable domain, completed using reference TRBV2 and TRBJ1-1, is EPEVTQTPSHQVTQMGQEVILRCVPISNHLYFYWYRQILGQKVEFLVSFYNNEISEKSEIFDDQFSVERPDGSNFTLKIRSTKLEDSAMYFCASSGTKVTEAFFGQGTRLTVV.

The gene calls are TRBV18 and TRBJ2-3, with 11 bases aligning to TRBD2. V dropped 3 bases and J dropped 2; count of bases not matched to a gene: 4. CDR1 KGHSH and CDR2 LQKENI come from the germline V gene. The CDR3 spans 16 residues. DNA for the CDR3: TGTGCCAGCTCACCCGGACTAGCGGGTGACACAGATACGCAGTATTTT. Translated, it gives CASSPGLAGDTDTQYF.

This clone has just one count. The chain has TRBV19 and TRBJ2-1, with 10 bases fitting TRBD2. The CDR3 is 17 residues long. Germline CDR1 is LNHDA and CDR2 is SQIVND (reference sequence). V shed 3 bases and J 5 bases; nucleotides not matched to a gene: 10. CDR3 region: CASSMVIAGGPNNEQFF. CDR3 DNA sequence: TGTGCCAGTAGTATGGTGATAGCGGGGGGCCCAAACAATGAGCAGTTCTTC.

This clone occurred a few times. J is TRBJ1-4 and V is TRBV11-2; no definite D call. CDR3 length equals 16 residues. From germline, CDR1 is SGHAT and CDR2 FQNNGV. Trimming took 1 base from V and 7 from J, leaving 16 bases between them. CDR3 nucleotide sequence: TGTGCCAGCAGCTTAGTTCTCCGGGAAGGAGGTGAAAAACTGTTTTTT. It encodes CASSLVLREGGEKLFF.

The chain links TRBV15 to TRBJ2-3; D is perhaps TRBD2 (5 bases). The germline V and J ends were trimmed by 0 bases and 3 bases, with 16 bases remaining between them. The CDR3 length is 17 residues. CDR1 and CDR2 from the germline V gene are LNHNV and YYDKDF (reference sequence). The CDR3 bases are TGTGCCACCAGCAGAGACCAACCGGGAAGGTTAACAGATACGCAGTATTTT. Its protein is CATSRDQPGRLTDTQYF.

In DNA form, the CDR3 reads TGTGCAAGTCGCTTCGCGGGTAGACAGGGTAGCTATGGCTACACCTTC. This gives the protein CASRFAGRQGSYGYTF. V and J are TRBV12-2 and TRBJ1-2; the table's TRBD1 call for D was not verified on the DNA. TRBV12-2 is marked as a pseudogene. This CDR3 has 16 amino acids.

This rearrangement joins TRBV6-5 to TRBJ1-3; D is unresolved. The V end lost 8 bases, the J end lost 4 bases, and 6 bases lay between the germline ends. The germline gives CDR1 MNHEY, CDR2 SVGAGI. The CDR3 length is 11 residues. The CDR3 DNA reads as TGTGCCAGCGGTTCGGGAAACACCATATATTTT. This encodes CASGSGNTIYF.

This chain joins TRBV10-2 and TRBJ2-7; 7 positions agree with TRBD1. CDR1 is WSHSY, CDR2 SAAADI, per germline. With 3 bases clipped from V and 1 base from J, the junction kept 3 bases outside the gene matches. CDR3 length: 14 residues. CDR3 residues: CASSDTGVSYEQYF. Here the CDR3 DNA reads TGCGCCAGCAGTGATACAGGGGTGTCCTACGAGCAGTACTTC.

CDR3 sequence: CAISSLEVEETQYF. Here the CDR3 DNA reads TGTGCCATTTCCTCGCTCGAGGTTGAGGAGACCCAGTACTTC. This rearrangement joins TRBV10-3 to TRBJ2-5, with no clear D. Germline V gene sequence: CDR1 ENHRY, CDR2 SYGVKD. This CDR3 has 14 amino acids. Trimming cost V 9 bases and J 5 bases, with 19 bases left between them.

The CDR3 is CAISSESTDTQYF. The CDR3 region has the DNA TGTGCCATCAGTAGCGAGAGCACAGATACGCAGTATTTT. The chain has TRBV10-3 and TRBJ2-3; D is ambiguous. The CDR3 loop spans 13 amino acids. Trimming pared 5 bases from V and 0 bases from J, leaving 6 bases between. CDR1 and CDR2 from the germline V gene are ENHRY and SYGVKD.

The CDR3 sequence: CASSLVPGQDNEQFF. The CDR3 coding sequence is TGTGCCAGCAGCTTAGTCCCGGGACAAGACAATGAGCAGTTCTTC. The chain carries TRBV7-9 and TRBJ2-1, with TRBD1 as a possible D gene (6 bases). This CDR3 contains 15 residues. With 1 base removed from V and 5 bases from J, the gap between germline ends came to 12 bases. Germline V CDR1 and CDR2: SEHNR, FQNEAQ (reference sequence). Combining the CDR3 with reference TRBV7-9 and TRBJ2-1 gives the whole variable domain DTGVSQNPRHKITKRGQNVTFRCDPISEHNRLYWYRQTLGQGPEFLTYFQNEAQLEKSRLLSDRFSAERPKGSFSTLEIQRTEQGDSAMYLCASSLVPGQDNEQFFGPGTRLTVL.

The J gene is TRBJ2-1, the V gene TRBV18; 8 bases agree with TRBD2. V gave up 1 base and J gave up 5 bases; unmatched junction bases: 13. Germline loops: CDR1 KGHSH, CDR2 LQKENI. The CDR3 runs 18 residues. The CDR3 spells CASSPLGPPGGPHNEQFF. Here the CDR3 DNA reads TGTGCCAGCTCACCACTTGGTCCTCCGGGGGGGCCCCACAATGAGCAGTTCTTC.

J is TRBJ2-6 and V is TRBV2, with TRBD1 matching 7 bases. CDR1 is SNHLY, CDR2 FYNNEI, per germline. The CDR3 length is 17 residues. V was pared by 8 bases and J by 0 bases, with 10 bases of the junction left unmatched. CDR3 protein: CASGTGTEYSGANVLTF. The CDR3 coding sequence is TGTGCCAGCGGAACCGGGACAGAATACTCTGGGGCCAACGTCCTGACTTTC.

The chain carries TRBV18 and TRBJ2-1; no clear D. Trimming pared 2 bases from V and 3 bases from J, leaving 11 bases between. Germline CDR1 KGHSH, CDR2 LQKENI. This CDR3 has 15 amino acids. The CDR3 reads CASSPAADYYNEQFF. The DNA of the CDR3 is TGTGCCAGCTCACCAGCGGCGGATTACTACAATGAGCAGTTCTTC.

Points on this clone: It may be a read error: a sequence one base away is much more abundant. This chain links TRBV5-4 with TRBJ2-1; 8 bases match TRBD2. With V trimmed by 4 bases and J by 0 bases, 18 bases remained unmatched. This CDR3 comprises 20 residues. Germline V lookup: CDR1 SGHNT, CDR2 YYREEE (reference sequence). CDR3 DNA: TGTGCCAGCAGCACAAGACCGGGCACGGCGGGGGGTCGCTCCTACAATGAGCAGTTCTTC. It translates to CASSTRPGTAGGRSYNEQFF.

The sample holds a few counts of this clone. The V gene is TRBV4-2, the J gene TRBJ1-5; D is perhaps TRBD1 (5 bases). This CDR3 contains 14 residues. Germline V gene data show CDR1 as LGHNA and CDR2 as YNFKEQ. V was shortened by 0 bases and J by 2 bases, with 5 bases between the two germline ends. As DNA, the CDR3 is TGTGCCAGCAGCCAAGACAGGGGCAATCAGCCCCAGCATTTT. Its translation: CASSQDRGNQPQHF.

The chain is built from TRBV19 and TRBJ2-7, with TRBD2 matching over 8 bases. The germline V gene has CDR1 LNHDA and CDR2 SQIVND (reference sequence). Losses at the gene ends were 7 bases for V and 6 bases for J; bases not matched to a gene: 2. This CDR3 has 11 residues. The CDR3 DNA reads as TGTGCCAGTAAGGCGGGAGGCGAGCAGTACTTC. Protein: CASKAGGEQYF.

The chain has TRBV6-5 and TRBJ2-1; D perhaps matches TRBD1 (7 bases). There are 16 residues in the CDR3. Germline loops: CDR1 MNHEY, CDR2 SVGAGI. V was cut by 0 bases and J by 10 bases, with 19 bases left in between. The DNA of the CDR3 is TGTGCCAGCAGTTACTCGTCGTCAGGGGGACGGGGGGAGCAGTTCTTC. As protein: CASSYSSSGGRGEQFF.

The chain employs TRBV3-1 (or the pseudogene TRBV3-2) and TRBJ2-3, with 7 positions matching TRBD2. The J segment lost 3 bases and the V segment lost 4 bases, leaving 4 bases of the junction unmatched. The V gene's germline CDR1 is LGHDT and CDR2 YNNKEL (reference sequence). CDR3 length: 14 amino acids. CDR3 nucleotide sequence: TGTGCCAGCAGCCCTTGGACTAGTACAGATACGCAGTATTTT. Amino acids: CASSPWTSTDTQYF.